This record looks at one TCR beta chain sequence and its context. V dropped 1 base and J dropped 7 bases, with 14 bases sitting between them. CDR3 length: 15 amino acids. Germline V gives CDR1 SGHRS, CDR2 YFSETQ. Generated by immunoSEQ multiplex PCR, the TCRdb table keeps only in-frame clones and is missing some. The sample records roughly 90,000 clones, around 85% being singletons. These data originate in a study of OX40 agonist ivuxolimab in advanced cancers. The chain employs TRBV5-1 and TRBJ2-2; D is ambiguous. This receptor was obtained from an adult with an advanced solid tumor such as melanoma, head and neck, liver or kidney cancer. The source was CD4+ or CD8+ T cells sorted from blood, collected in a trial of the OX40 agonist ivuxolimab. The CDR3 DNA reads TGCGCCAGCAGCTTGCAGCAGTTTGAGAACGGGGAGCTGTTTTTT. Protein product: CASSLQQFENGELFF.